This T cell receptor beta chain emerged from a study of early T cells in non-severe SARS-CoV-2 infection (dated by TCRdb to about 2021). For the wider study: Because TCR sequencing was done on bulk RNA from unsorted whole blood, the alpha and beta chains could not be paired. What the authors observed across the whole study: VDJdb matching was skewed toward anti-spike CD8 responses and likely underestimated virus-specific expansions, missing private and CD4 specificities.

Library preparation was by 5' RACE. The sequencer listed for this sample is NextSeq 500. To correct for sequencing error and PCR bias, the TCR library protocol tagged individual cDNA molecules with unique molecular identifiers. TCR alpha and beta chains were both sequenced, and the abundances of alpha and beta sequences in each sample were closely correlated with each other. Per the original workflow: V gene, J gene and CDR3 annotation of TCR sequences was performed with Decombinator V4. TCRs were defined as expanded if a significant change between any two time points was detected under a Poisson model with p below 0.0001. TCR abundances were normalised to the total number of TCRs sequenced per sample and expressed as counts per million. VDJdb, accessed 1 November 2021, was searched for CMV, EBV and SARS-CoV-2 annotated TCRs, with TCRs annotated for multiple antigens excluded. TCRdb itself trimmed the public reads at Q25 with fastp, ran MiXCR and retained productive beta chains. Duplicate CDR3 protein sequences are folded into a single record with the most common DNA and genes. These V and J calls rely on TCRdb rather than the paper's analysis. This sample comprises some 30,000 distinct CDR3 sequences, 4.1% of them detected only once. The top ten hold about 6.3% of the sample.

This clonotype was counted ten times or more. This receptor's antigen is unknown. Base qualities are not provided; no much larger clone lies one nucleotide away. The study was a case-control design nested within a healthcare worker cohort in London, UK, with weekly nasopharyngeal swab PCR tests and blood sampling. Between 23 and 31 March 2020, the week of the UK lockdown, healthcare workers were enrolled and then followed up weekly for as long as 16 weeks. The sequence was collected from an adult who was a healthcare worker with PCR-confirmed SARS-CoV-2 infection or an uninfected control (not recorded which). The sequenced sample consisted of whole blood.

CDR3 loop: CASSLAGQGARHGELFF. The sequenced DNA: TGTGCCAGCAGTTTAGCGGGACAGGGGGCGCGGCACGGGGAGCTGTTTTTT. The chain joins TRBV27 to TRBJ2-2; TRBD1 agrees with 12 junctional bases. As encoded in the germline V gene (reference sequence), CDR1 is MNHEY while CDR2 is SMNVEV. The CDR3 contains 17 residues, cysteine and phenylalanine counted. Here the CDR3 DNA is all that survives: 51 bases in frame from base 1. V is trimmed back by 2 bases and J by 7 bases, and the junction contains 8 bases that no gene match accounts for.